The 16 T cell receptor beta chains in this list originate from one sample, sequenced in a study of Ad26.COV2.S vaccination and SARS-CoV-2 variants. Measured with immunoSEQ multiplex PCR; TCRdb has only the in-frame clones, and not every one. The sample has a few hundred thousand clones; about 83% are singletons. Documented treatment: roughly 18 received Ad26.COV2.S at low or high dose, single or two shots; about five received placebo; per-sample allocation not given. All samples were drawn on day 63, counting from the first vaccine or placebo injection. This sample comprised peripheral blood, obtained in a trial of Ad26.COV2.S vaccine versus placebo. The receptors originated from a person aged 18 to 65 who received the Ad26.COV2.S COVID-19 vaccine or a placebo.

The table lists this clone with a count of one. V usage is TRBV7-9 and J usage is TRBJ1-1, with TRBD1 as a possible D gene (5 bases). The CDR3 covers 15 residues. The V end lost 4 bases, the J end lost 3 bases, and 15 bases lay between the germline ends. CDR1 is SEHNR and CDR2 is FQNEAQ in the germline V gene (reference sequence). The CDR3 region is CASSSPGGADTEAFF. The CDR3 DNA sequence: TGTGCCAGCAGCTCTCCCGGGGGAGCCGACACTGAAGCTTTCTTT.

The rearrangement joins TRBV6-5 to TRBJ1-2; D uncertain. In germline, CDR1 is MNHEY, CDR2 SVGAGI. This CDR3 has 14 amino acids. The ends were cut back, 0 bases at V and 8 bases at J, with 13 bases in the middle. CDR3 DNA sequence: TGTGCCAGCAGTTACTCGGGTACGCTAGAAGGCTACACCTTC. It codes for CASSYSGTLEGYTF.

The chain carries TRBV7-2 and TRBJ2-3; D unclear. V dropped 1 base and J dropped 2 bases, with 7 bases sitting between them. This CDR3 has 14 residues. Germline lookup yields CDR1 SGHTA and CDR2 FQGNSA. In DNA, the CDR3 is TGTGCCAGCAGCTTAGACAGAGACACAGATACGCAGTATTTT. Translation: CASSLDRDTDTQYF.

The CDR3 loop is CASSNRVHRNSPLHF. CDR3 bases: TGTGCCAGTAGCAACAGGGTGCACCGTAATTCACCCCTCCACTTT. The chain uses TRBV19 and TRBJ1-6; maybe TRBD1 (6 bases). V gave up 6 bases and J gave up 6 bases, with 15 bases separating them. The CDR3 is 15 residues long. Germline CDR1 is LNHDA and CDR2 is SQIVND (reference sequence).

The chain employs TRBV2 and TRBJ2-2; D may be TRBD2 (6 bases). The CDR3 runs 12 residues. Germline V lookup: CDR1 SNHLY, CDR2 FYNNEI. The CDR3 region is CARGRTTGELFF. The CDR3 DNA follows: TGTGCGCGGGGCAGGACAACCGGGGAGCTGTTTTTT.

The DNA of the CDR3 is TGTGCCAGCAGCTTGGAGGTGGCGGATCAGCCCCAGCATTTT. Translated, it gives CASSLEVADQPQHF. This chain links TRBV5-8 with TRBJ1-5; no definite D call. Germline V CDR1 and CDR2: SGHTS, YDEGEE. This CDR3 is 14 amino acids long. V lost 0 bases and J lost 5, with 9 bases in between.

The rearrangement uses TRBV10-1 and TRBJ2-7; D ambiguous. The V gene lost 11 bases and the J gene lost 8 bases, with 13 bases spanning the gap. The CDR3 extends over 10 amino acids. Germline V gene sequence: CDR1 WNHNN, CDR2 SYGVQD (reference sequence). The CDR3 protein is CARFGPQQYF. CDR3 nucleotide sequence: TGCGCCCGCTTTGGGCCACAGCAGTACTTC.

Here the CDR3 reads CSVGSNQPQHF. The CDR3 region has the DNA TGCAGCGTGGGTAGCAATCAGCCCCAGCATTTT. This sequence joins TRBV29-1 and TRBJ1-5; D call uncertain. The germline V gene encodes CDR1 SQVTM and CDR2 ANQGSEA. CDR3 size: 11 residues. V shed 6 bases and J shed 0 bases, with 3 bases lying between them.

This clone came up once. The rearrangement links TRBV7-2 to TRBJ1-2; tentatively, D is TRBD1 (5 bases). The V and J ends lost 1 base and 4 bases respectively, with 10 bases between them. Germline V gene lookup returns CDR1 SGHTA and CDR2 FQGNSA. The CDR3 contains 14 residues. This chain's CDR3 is CASSLVPGSYGYTF. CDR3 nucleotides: TGTGCCAGCAGCTTAGTTCCAGGGAGCTATGGCTACACCTTC.

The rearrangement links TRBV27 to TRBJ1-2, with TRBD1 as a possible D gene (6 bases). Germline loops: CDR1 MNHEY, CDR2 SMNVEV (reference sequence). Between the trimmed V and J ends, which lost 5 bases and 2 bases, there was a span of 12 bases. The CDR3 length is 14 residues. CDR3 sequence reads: CASSDRRRNYGYTF. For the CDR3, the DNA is TGTGCCAGCAGTGACAGGAGGAGAAACTATGGCTACACCTTC.

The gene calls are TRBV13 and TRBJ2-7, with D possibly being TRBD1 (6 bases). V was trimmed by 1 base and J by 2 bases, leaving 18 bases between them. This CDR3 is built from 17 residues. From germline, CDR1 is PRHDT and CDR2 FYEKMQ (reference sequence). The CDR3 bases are TGTGCCAGCAGCTTAGCTCAGGGGCGATCCACAACCTACGAGCAGTACTTC. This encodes CASSLAQGRSTTYEQYF.

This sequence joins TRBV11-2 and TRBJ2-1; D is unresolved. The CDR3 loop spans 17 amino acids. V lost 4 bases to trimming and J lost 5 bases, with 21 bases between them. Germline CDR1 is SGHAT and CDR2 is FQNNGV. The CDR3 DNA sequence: TGTGCCAGCAGCTCTTTGCTCAGGATGCGAGGAAACAATGAGCAGTTCTTC. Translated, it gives CASSSLLRMRGNNEQFF.

The CDR3 loop is CASSSRTGRGNTIYF. CDR3 DNA: TGTGCCAGTAGTTCCCGGACGGGCCGCGGAAACACCATATATTTT. The V and J genes are TRBV19 and TRBJ1-3; D remains ambiguous. V lost 5 bases and J 4 bases, leaving 15 bases between the germline ends. Germline V CDR1 and CDR2: LNHDA, SQIVND (reference sequence). The CDR3 contains 15 residues.

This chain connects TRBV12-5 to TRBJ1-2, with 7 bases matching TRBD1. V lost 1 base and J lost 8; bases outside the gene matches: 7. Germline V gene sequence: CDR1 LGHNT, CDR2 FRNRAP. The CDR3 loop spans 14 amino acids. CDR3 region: CASGLAFQGEGYTF. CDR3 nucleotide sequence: TGTGCTAGTGGTTTGGCATTCCAGGGGGAGGGCTACACCTTC.

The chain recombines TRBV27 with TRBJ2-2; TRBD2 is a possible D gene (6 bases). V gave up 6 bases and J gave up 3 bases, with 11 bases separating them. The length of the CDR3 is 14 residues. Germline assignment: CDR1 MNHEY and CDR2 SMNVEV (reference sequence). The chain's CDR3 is CASRLAEHTGELFF. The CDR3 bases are TGTGCCAGCAGGTTAGCGGAGCACACCGGGGAGCTGTTTTTT.

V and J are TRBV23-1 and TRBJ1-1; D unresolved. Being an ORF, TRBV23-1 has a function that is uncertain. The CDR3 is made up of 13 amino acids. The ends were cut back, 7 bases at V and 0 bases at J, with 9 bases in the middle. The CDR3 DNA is TGCGCCAGCACCCACAGATTGAACACTGAAGCTTTCTTT. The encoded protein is CASTHRLNTEAFF.